The 21 T cell receptor beta chains below were found in one sample sequenced in a study of cytomegalovirus exposure and HLA in healthy donors. In the PCR, 60 Vbeta and 13 Jbeta primers were used. This table comes from immunoSEQ multiplex PCR, and its TCRdb copy is limited to in-frame clones, with some not included. The profile shows tens of thousands of clones, 65% to 75% of them singletons. Source material: PBMCs. The source of these receptors is a man aged 30-40 years in good health and CMV-seronegative.

V usage is TRBV27 and J usage is TRBJ1-2, with 7 bases matching TRBD1. V shed 1 base and J 3 bases; nucleotides not matched to a gene: 5. The CDR3 is 15 amino acids. From germline, CDR1 is MNHEY and CDR2 SMNVEV (reference sequence). The CDR3 DNA reads as TGTGCCAGCAGTTTATTCCCCGGGACAGACTATGGCTACACCTTC. Residues: CASSLFPGTDYGYTF.

This clone showed up just once. The gene calls are TRBV30 and TRBJ2-2; 11 bases are shared with TRBD2. Looked up from germline, CDR1 is GTSNPN and CDR2 is SVGIG (reference sequence). CDR3 length: 15 amino acids. V gave up 5 bases and J gave up 14 bases; unmatched junction bases: 16. The DNA for the CDR3 is TGTGCCTGGCAAACTAGCGGGAGCGTACTAGGCGGTCTGTTTTTT. Protein: CAWQTSGSVLGGLFF.

CDR3 bases: TGTGCCAGCGGTCAAAGGACAGGGGGTTACACTGAAGCTTTCTTT. As protein: CASGQRTGGYTEAFF. The rearrangement uses TRBV7-9 and TRBJ1-1, with TRBD1 identical over 10 bases. Germline values: CDR1 SEHNR, CDR2 FQNEAQ (reference sequence). The CDR3 totals 15 residues. V was clipped by 8 bases and J by 3 bases; unmatched bases: 9.

The chain has TRBV7-8 and TRBJ2-1; 7 bases align to TRBD1. This CDR3 is built from 14 residues. V gave up 5 bases and J gave up 4 bases; unmatched junction bases: 5. Germline-derived CDR1 and CDR2 are SGHVS and FQNEAQ. The CDR3 DNA is TGTGCCAGCAGCGCCACAGGGGAGTACAATGAGCAGTTCTTC. It specifies CASSATGEYNEQFF.

The rearrangement uses TRBV4-2 and TRBJ1-6; D uncertain. CDR3 size: 15 residues. Germline lookup yields CDR1 LGHNA and CDR2 YNFKEQ. Trimming pared 0 bases from V and 9 bases from J, leaving 12 bases between. The CDR3 region has the DNA TGTGCCAGCAGCCAAGATGGGGAGATGGGTTCACCCCTCCACTTT. Translating it yields CASSQDGEMGSPLHF.

The chain joins TRBV10-3 to TRBJ2-7; 8 nucleotides agree with TRBD2. The CDR3 spans 16 residues. Germline V gene sequence: CDR1 ENHRY, CDR2 SYGVKD. V lost 4 bases and J lost 0; bases outside the gene matches: 8. The CDR3 DNA follows: TGTGCCATCAGTGTAGAGCTAGCGGGCGTCTCCTACGAGCAGTACTTC. Amino acid sequence: CAISVELAGVSYEQYF.

V usage is TRBV4-1 and J usage is TRBJ2-7; 7 bases fit TRBD1. Germline V CDR1 and CDR2: MGHRA, YSYEKL. The CDR3 loop spans 17 amino acids. After removal of 2 bases from V and 6 bases from J, the junction contained 16 bases not matched to a gene. This CDR3 reads CASSQLSDRRVGFEQYF. CDR3 DNA: TGCGCCAGCAGCCAACTGTCGGACAGGCGGGTCGGATTCGAGCAGTACTTC.

The rearrangement joins TRBV6-7 to TRBJ2-2; tentative D call: TRBD1 (6 bases). TRBV6-7 is flagged as an ORF with uncertain function. This CDR3 is built from 16 residues. V was shortened by 5 bases and J by 6 bases, with 19 bases between the two germline ends. The CDR3 DNA follows: TGTGCCAGCAGTAAAAACAGGGTCCGAATAGCCGGGGAGCTGTTTTTT. Its protein product is CASSKNRVRIAGELFF.

This clone was detected only once. CDR3 residues: CASSSGTSGNTDTQYF. The DNA for the CDR3 is TGCGCCAGCAGTTCCGGGACTAGCGGCAACACAGATACGCAGTATTTT. The chain uses TRBV5-1 and TRBJ2-3; 11 bases are a match to TRBD2. The ends lost 5 bases at V and 2 bases at J; junction bases unmatched: 7. This CDR3 comprises 16 residues. Germline V gene lookup returns CDR1 SGHRS and CDR2 YFSETQ. Complete variable domain (other parts from reference TRBV5-1 and TRBJ2-3): KAGVTQTPRYLIKTRGQQVTLSCSPISGHRSVSWYQQTPGQGLQFLFEYFSETQRNKGNFPGRFSGRQFSNSRSEMNVSTLELGDSALYLCASSSGTSGNTDTQYFGPGTRLTVL.

The chain joins TRBV5-1 to TRBJ1-1, with TRBD1 identical over 7 bases. V lost 5 bases, J lost 6 bases, and 10 bases stayed unmatched. From germline, CDR1 is SGHRS and CDR2 YFSETQ. This CDR3 has 14 residues. The CDR3 loop is CASRPTGTNAEAFF. The CDR3 DNA sequence: TGCGCCAGCAGACCGACAGGGACCAACGCTGAAGCTTTCTTT.

A few counts support this clone. The chain is built from TRBV5-1 and TRBJ2-3; 8 bases agree with TRBD2. J gave up 3 bases and V 0 bases, and 6 bases lay outside the gene matches. The CDR3 loop spans 16 amino acids. Germline V gene data show CDR1 as SGHRS and CDR2 as YFSETQ. The CDR3 region is CASSLGVSSGTDTQYF. DNA of the CDR3: TGCGCCAGCAGCTTGGGTGTTTCTAGCGGGACAGATACGCAGTATTTT.

The V and J genes are TRBV28 and TRBJ1-1; D unresolved. Looked up from germline, CDR1 is MDHEN and CDR2 is SYDVKM. The CDR3 runs 12 residues. V lost 5 bases to trimming and J lost 1 base, with 5 bases between them. CDR3 sequence reads: CASSLGNTEAFF. The CDR3 DNA sequence: TGTGCCAGCAGTCTAGGGAACACTGAAGCTTTCTTT.

This chain links TRBV28 with TRBJ2-7, with a tentative D call TRBD2 (5 bases). Trimming shortened V by 2 bases and J by 0 bases, and 17 bases separated the two germline ends. The CDR3 sequence is 17 residues long. Germline V lookup: CDR1 MDHEN, CDR2 SYDVKM. The CDR3 bases are TGTGCCAGCAGTTTAATCGGGGAGCCTGTCAGCTCCTACGAGCAGTACTTC. It codes for CASSLIGEPVSSYEQYF.

There are a few counts of this clone. The genes are TRBV19 and TRBJ2-2; D gene uncertain. CDR1 and CDR2 from the germline V gene are LNHDA and SQIVND (reference sequence). CDR3 length: 13 amino acids. V was cut by 7 bases and J by 4 bases, with 10 bases left in between. In DNA form, the CDR3 reads TGTGCCAGTACAGCTTGGAGCACCGGGGAGCTGTTTTTT. This encodes CASTAWSTGELFF.

V usage is TRBV10-3 and J usage is TRBJ1-2, with D possibly TRBD1 on 6 matching bases. V was clipped by 2 bases and J by 6 bases, with 13 bases between them. The CDR3 is made up of 14 amino acids. CDR1 is ENHRY, CDR2 SYGVKD, per germline. In nucleotides, the CDR3 is TGTGCCATCAGTGAGAGTCTACAGGGCAATGGCTACACCTTC. It encodes CAISESLQGNGYTF.

V is TRBV14 and J is TRBJ1-1; TRBD1 matches 9 bases. Germline values: CDR1 SGHDN, CDR2 FVKESK. The CDR3 has 15 residues. The ends lost 4 bases at V and 2 bases at J; junction bases unmatched: 5. The CDR3 loop reads CASSPWTGANTEAFF. DNA of the CDR3: TGTGCCAGCAGCCCCTGGACAGGGGCTAACACTGAAGCTTTCTTT.

The chain joins TRBV7-2 to TRBJ2-7; possibly TRBD2 for D (5 bases). V shed 5 bases and J shed 6 bases, with 14 bases lying between them. Looked up from germline, CDR1 is SGHTA and CDR2 is FQGNSA. The CDR3 has 13 residues. The chain's CDR3 is CASSHVRVPEQYF. CDR3 coding DNA: TGTGCCAGCAGCCACGTGAGGGTTCCCGAGCAGTACTTC.

The chain joins TRBV6-5 to TRBJ1-3; unclear D gene. CDR1 MNHEY and CDR2 SVGAGI come from the germline V gene. The length of the CDR3 is 15 residues. V was pared by 8 bases and J by 0 bases, with 14 bases between. In DNA form, the CDR3 reads TGTGCCAGCCGGGGAAGAGGGTTCTCTGGAAACACCATATATTTT. This gives the protein CASRGRGFSGNTIYF.

This chain's CDR3 is CSVEEQGIAYEQYF. CDR3 in DNA: TGCAGCGTTGAAGAACAGGGAATTGCCTACGAGCAGTACTTC. This chain uses TRBV29-1 with TRBJ2-7, with TRBD1 as a possible D gene (6 bases). V lost 0 bases to trimming and J lost 2 bases, with 11 bases between them. The CDR3 sequence is 14 residues long. Germline lookup yields CDR1 SQVTM and CDR2 ANQGSEA.

This clone was counted between two and nine times. This chain uses TRBV4-1 with TRBJ2-1; D unresolved. In germline, CDR1 is MGHRA, CDR2 YSYEKL. CDR3 size: 15 residues. With 3 bases removed from V and 0 bases from J, the gap between germline ends came to 9 bases. The CDR3 loop reads CASSHLLSSYNEQFF. CDR3 nucleotide sequence: TGCGCCAGCAGCCACCTTCTCAGCTCCTACAATGAGCAGTTCTTC.

The rearrangement uses TRBV28 and TRBJ2-1; the D gene is possibly TRBD1 (5 bases). Trimming removed 6 bases from V and 9 bases from J, with 12 bases in between. Germline assignment: CDR1 MDHEN and CDR2 SYDVKM. The length of the CDR3 is 12 residues. CDR3 sequence reads: CASSQGIGEQFF. The CDR3, as DNA: TGTGCCAGCAGCCAGGGTATCGGTGAGCAGTTCTTC.